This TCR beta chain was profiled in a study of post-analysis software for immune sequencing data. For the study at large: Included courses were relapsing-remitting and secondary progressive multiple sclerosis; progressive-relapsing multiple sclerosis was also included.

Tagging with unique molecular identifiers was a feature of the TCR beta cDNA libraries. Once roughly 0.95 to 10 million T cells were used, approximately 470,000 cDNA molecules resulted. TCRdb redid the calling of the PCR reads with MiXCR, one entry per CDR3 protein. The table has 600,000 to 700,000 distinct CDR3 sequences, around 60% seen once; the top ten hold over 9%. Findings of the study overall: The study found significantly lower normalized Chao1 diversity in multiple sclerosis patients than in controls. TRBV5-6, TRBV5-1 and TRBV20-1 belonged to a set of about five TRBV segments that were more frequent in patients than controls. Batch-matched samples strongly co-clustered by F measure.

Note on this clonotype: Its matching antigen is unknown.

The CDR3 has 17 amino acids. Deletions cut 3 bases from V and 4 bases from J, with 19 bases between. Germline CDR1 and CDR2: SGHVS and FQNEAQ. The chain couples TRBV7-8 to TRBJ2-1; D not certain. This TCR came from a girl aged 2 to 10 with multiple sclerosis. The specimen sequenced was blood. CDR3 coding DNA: TGTGCCAGCAGCTTGTTCGATCGCCGATTGGAATACAATGAGCAGTTCTTC. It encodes CASSLFDRRLEYNEQFF.